A selection of T cell receptor beta chains follows, all from one sample in a study of cytomegalovirus exposure and HLA in healthy donors. Profiling relied on immunoSEQ multiplex PCR, and the TCRdb table lists in-frame clones only, not all of them. This table holds 150,000 or so clones, nearly 80% found once. Input material: PBMCs. Source of these receptors: a woman between 45 and 65 years old in good health and CMV-seropositive. CDR3s include the opening cysteine and the closing phenylalanine or tryptophan. Fields, in order: D gene, J gene, clone size, V gene, CDR3 protein, CDR3 DNA. D genes are given only for firm matches. The size field is filled for only some rows; it gives once, few, many or a size class.

d_gene: TRBD2; j_gene: TRBJ2-3; abundance: .; v_gene: TRBV7-9; CDR3aa: CASSLAGVADTQYF; CDR3nt: TGTGCCAGCAGCTTGGCGGGAGTCGCAGATACGCAGTATTTT
d_gene: .; j_gene: TRBJ1-2; abundance: .; v_gene: TRBV27; CDR3aa: CASSLGGPYGYTF; CDR3nt: TGTGCCAGCAGTTTAGGGGGCCCCTATGGCTACACCTTC
d_gene: .; j_gene: TRBJ2-1; abundance: few; v_gene: TRBV6-1; CDR3aa: CASSELVRRQGGNEQFF; CDR3nt: TGTGCCAGCAGTGAATTAGTACGGCGGCAGGGTGGGAATGAGCAGTTCTTC
d_gene: .; j_gene: TRBJ1-1; abundance: .; v_gene: TRBV7-8; CDR3aa: CASSPFRAGTDTEAFF; CDR3nt: TGTGCCAGCAGCCCGTTTAGGGCGGGTACGGACACTGAAGCTTTCTTT
d_gene: .; j_gene: TRBJ2-7; abundance: once; v_gene: TRBV6-5; CDR3aa: CASSYSSFYEQYF; CDR3nt: TGTGCCAGCAGTTACTCTAGCTTTTACGAGCAGTACTTC
d_gene: .; j_gene: TRBJ1-5; abundance: .; v_gene: TRBV6-5; CDR3aa: CASSYRFTGNQPQHF; CDR3nt: TGTGCCAGCAGTTACCGATTTACCGGGAATCAGCCCCAGCATTTT
d_gene: TRBD1; j_gene: TRBJ2-7; abundance: once; v_gene: TRBV10-3; CDR3aa: CAISESRFRQGTAGEQYF; CDR3nt: TGTGCCATCAGTGAGTCCCGCTTTCGACAGGGCACCGCCGGCGAGCAGTACTTC
d_gene: TRBD1; j_gene: TRBJ2-7; abundance: .; v_gene: TRBV10-1; CDR3aa: CASSGRPGQGASLVLYEQYF; CDR3nt: TGCGCCAGCAGTGGGCGGCCGGGACAGGGGGCTAGTCTGGTCTTGTACGAGCAGTACTTC
d_gene: TRBD2; j_gene: TRBJ2-2; abundance: .; v_gene: TRBV7-9; CDR3aa: CASSLGRTSGELFF; CDR3nt: TGTGCCAGCAGCTTAGGTCGGACTAGCGGGGAGCTGTTTTTT
d_gene: TRBD2; j_gene: TRBJ2-7; abundance: once; v_gene: TRBV28; CDR3aa: CAIRGAGVYEQYF; CDR3nt: TGCGCAATCAGAGGGGCGGGGGTCTACGAGCAGTACTTC
d_gene: .; j_gene: TRBJ1-4; abundance: few; v_gene: TRBV5-1; CDR3aa: CASSLVGPQRGEKLFF; CDR3nt: TGCGCCAGCAGCTTGGTCGGCCCTCAGAGGGGGGAAAAACTGTTTTTT
d_gene: .; j_gene: TRBJ2-1; abundance: .; v_gene: TRBV19; CDR3aa: CASRMAGPGNEQFF; CDR3nt: TGTGCCAGTAGGATGGCGGGACCGGGGAATGAGCAGTTCTTC
d_gene: .; j_gene: TRBJ2-3; abundance: .; v_gene: TRBV7-2; CDR3aa: CASSLIPDYTDTQYF; CDR3nt: TGTGCCAGCAGCTTAATACCAGATTACACAGATACGCAGTATTTT
d_gene: TRBD1; j_gene: TRBJ1-1; abundance: .; v_gene: TRBV29-1; CDR3aa: CSVAGGGALRNTEAFF; CDR3nt: TGCAGCGTTGCTGGAGGGGGCGCCTTGCGGAACACTGAAGCTTTCTTT
d_gene: .; j_gene: TRBJ1-2; abundance: .; v_gene: TRBV4-1; CDR3aa: CASSQVRGNYYGYTF; CDR3nt: TGCGCCAGCAGCCAAGTCCGGGGGAACTACTATGGCTACACCTTC
d_gene: .; j_gene: TRBJ1-1; abundance: .; v_gene: TRBV6-5; CDR3aa: CASSYGRRTAGTEAFF; CDR3nt: TGTGCCAGCAGTTATGGGAGGAGGACGGCTGGAACTGAAGCTTTCTTT
d_gene: .; j_gene: TRBJ2-1; abundance: few; v_gene: TRBV7-2; CDR3aa: CASSLGTYNEQFF; CDR3nt: TGTGCCAGCAGCTTAGGGACATACAATGAGCAGTTCTTC
d_gene: .; j_gene: TRBJ2-2; abundance: once; v_gene: TRBV7-2; CDR3aa: CASSFRLDGTGELFF; CDR3nt: TGTGCCAGCAGCTTTCGACTAGACGGCACCGGGGAGCTGTTTTTT
d_gene: TRBD2; j_gene: TRBJ2-3; abundance: .; v_gene: TRBV5-4; CDR3aa: CASSLGAGGTTDTQYF; CDR3nt: TGTGCCAGCAGCCTCGGGGCGGGAGGGACCACAGATACGCAGTATTTT
d_gene: .; j_gene: TRBJ1-2; abundance: .; v_gene: TRBV19; CDR3aa: CASSTSNQGQGYTF; CDR3nt: TGTGCCAGTAGTACATCGAATCAGGGGCAAGGCTACACCTTC
d_gene: .; j_gene: TRBJ2-3; abundance: .; v_gene: TRBV2; CDR3aa: CASSESGMSTDTQYF; CDR3nt: TGTGCCAGCAGTGAGTCGGGAATGAGCACAGATACGCAGTATTTT
d_gene: .; j_gene: TRBJ1-1; abundance: .; v_gene: TRBV18; CDR3aa: CASSLMNTEAFF; CDR3nt: TGTGCCAGCTCACTCATGAACACTGAAGCTTTCTTT
d_gene: TRBD2; j_gene: TRBJ2-7; abundance: .; v_gene: TRBV10-1; CDR3aa: CATKPHGLVPIEQYF; CDR3nt: TGCGCCACCAAACCCCACGGACTAGTCCCCATCGAGCAGTACTTC
d_gene: TRBD1; j_gene: TRBJ1-6; abundance: .; v_gene: TRBV10-2; CDR3aa: CASSEGTGVSNPPLHF; CDR3nt: TGCGCCAGCAGTGAAGGGACAGGGGTTTCCAATCCACCCCTCCACTTT
d_gene: .; j_gene: TRBJ1-2; abundance: .; v_gene: TRBV2; CDR3aa: CASRRQPYGYTF; CDR3nt: TGTGCCAGCAGGCGGCAGCCCTATGGCTACACCTTC
d_gene: TRBD1; j_gene: TRBJ1-5; abundance: .; v_gene: TRBV7-8; CDR3aa: CASSFLTTGGSQPQHF; CDR3nt: TGTGCCAGCAGCTTCCTAACCACAGGGGGCAGTCAGCCCCAGCATTTT
d_gene: TRBD1; j_gene: TRBJ2-7; abundance: .; v_gene: TRBV11-3; CDR3aa: CASSPSRGRVHEQYF; CDR3nt: TGTGCCAGCAGCCCGAGCAGGGGGCGAGTACACGAGCAGTACTTC
d_gene: .; j_gene: TRBJ2-1; abundance: .; v_gene: TRBV5-4; CDR3aa: CASSLASVDEQFF; CDR3nt: TGTGCCAGCAGCTTGGCCTCTGTCGATGAGCAGTTCTTC
d_gene: TRBD2; j_gene: TRBJ2-7; abundance: .; v_gene: TRBV2; CDR3aa: CASSEAGGPSKEQYF; CDR3nt: TGTGCCAGCAGTGAAGCGGGAGGGCCAAGTAAAGAGCAGTACTTC
d_gene: .; j_gene: TRBJ1-1; abundance: .; v_gene: TRBV29-1; CDR3aa: CSAAGIALGTEAFF; CDR3nt: TGCAGCGCCGCAGGGATCGCCCTTGGGACTGAAGCTTTCTTT
d_gene: .; j_gene: TRBJ1-2; abundance: .; v_gene: TRBV27; CDR3aa: CASSSQGYYGYTF; CDR3nt: TGTGCCAGCAGTTCGCAGGGATACTATGGCTACACCTTC
d_gene: .; j_gene: TRBJ1-2; abundance: .; v_gene: TRBV11-2; CDR3aa: CASRAGQGPAPDGYTF; CDR3nt: TGTGCCAGCAGGGCGGGGCAGGGTCCTGCGCCAGATGGCTACACCTTC
d_gene: .; j_gene: TRBJ1-2; abundance: .; v_gene: TRBV19; CDR3aa: CASSPGGGNYGYTF; CDR3nt: TGTGCCAGTAGTCCAGGTGGAGGGAACTATGGCTACACCTTC